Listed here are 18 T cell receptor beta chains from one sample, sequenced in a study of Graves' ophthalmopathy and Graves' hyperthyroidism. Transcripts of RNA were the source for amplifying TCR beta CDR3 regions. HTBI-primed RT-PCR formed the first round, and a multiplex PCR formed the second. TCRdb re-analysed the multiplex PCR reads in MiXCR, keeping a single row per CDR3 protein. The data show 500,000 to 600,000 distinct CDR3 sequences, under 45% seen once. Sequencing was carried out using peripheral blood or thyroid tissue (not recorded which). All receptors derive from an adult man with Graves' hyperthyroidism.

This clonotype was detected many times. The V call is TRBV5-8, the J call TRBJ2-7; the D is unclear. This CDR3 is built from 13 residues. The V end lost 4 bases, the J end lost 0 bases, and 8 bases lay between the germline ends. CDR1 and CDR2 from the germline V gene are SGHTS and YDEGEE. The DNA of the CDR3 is TGTGCCAGCAGCCAAAAAAGCTCCTACGAGCAGTACTTC. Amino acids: CASSQKSSYEQYF.

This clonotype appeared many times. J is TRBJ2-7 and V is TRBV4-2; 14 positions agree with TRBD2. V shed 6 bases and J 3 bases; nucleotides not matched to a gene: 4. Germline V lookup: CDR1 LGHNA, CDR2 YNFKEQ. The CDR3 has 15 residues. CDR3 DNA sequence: TGTGCCAGCAGAAGGGGACTAGCGGGGGACTACGAGCAGTACTTC. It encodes CASRRGLAGDYEQYF.

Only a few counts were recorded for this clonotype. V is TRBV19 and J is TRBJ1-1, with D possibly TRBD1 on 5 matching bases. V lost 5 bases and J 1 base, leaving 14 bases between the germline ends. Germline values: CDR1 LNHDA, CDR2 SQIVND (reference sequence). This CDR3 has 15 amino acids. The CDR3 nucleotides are TGTGCCAGTAGTGTTTCCGGGACCCAGAACACTGAAGCTTTCTTT. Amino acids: CASSVSGTQNTEAFF.

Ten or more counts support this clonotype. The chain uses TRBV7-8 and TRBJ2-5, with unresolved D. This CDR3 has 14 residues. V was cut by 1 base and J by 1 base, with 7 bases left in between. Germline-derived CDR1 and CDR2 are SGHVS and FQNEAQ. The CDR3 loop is CASSLGPGQETQYF. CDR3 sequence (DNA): TGTGCCAGCAGCTTAGGCCCAGGCCAAGAGACCCAGTACTTC. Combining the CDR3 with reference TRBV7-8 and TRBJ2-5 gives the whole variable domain GAGVSQSPRYKVAKRGQDVALRCDPISGHVSLFWYQQALGQGPEFLTYFQNEAQLDKSGLPSDRFFAERPEGSVSTLKIQRTQQEDSAVYLCASSLGPGQETQYFGPGTRLLVL.

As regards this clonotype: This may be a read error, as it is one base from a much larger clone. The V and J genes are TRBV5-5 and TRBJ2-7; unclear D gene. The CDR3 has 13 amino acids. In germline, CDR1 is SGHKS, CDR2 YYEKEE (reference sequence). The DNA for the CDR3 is TGTGTCAGCAGCTCCCCCCGTCGTTACGAGCAGTACTTC. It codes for CVSSSPRRYEQYF.

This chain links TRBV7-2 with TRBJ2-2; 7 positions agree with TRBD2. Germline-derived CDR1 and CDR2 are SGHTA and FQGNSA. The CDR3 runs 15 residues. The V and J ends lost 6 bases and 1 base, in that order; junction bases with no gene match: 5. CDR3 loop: CASSLAGENTGELFF. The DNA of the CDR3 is TGTGCCAGCAGTTTGGCGGGAGAGAACACCGGGGAGCTGTTTTTT.

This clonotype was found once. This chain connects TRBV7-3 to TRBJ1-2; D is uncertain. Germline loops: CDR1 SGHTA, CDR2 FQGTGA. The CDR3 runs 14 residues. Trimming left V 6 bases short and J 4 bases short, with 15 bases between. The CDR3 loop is CASSPRAAGYGYTF. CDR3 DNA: TGTGCCAGCAGTCCCCGCGCGGCAGGCTATGGCTACACCTTC.

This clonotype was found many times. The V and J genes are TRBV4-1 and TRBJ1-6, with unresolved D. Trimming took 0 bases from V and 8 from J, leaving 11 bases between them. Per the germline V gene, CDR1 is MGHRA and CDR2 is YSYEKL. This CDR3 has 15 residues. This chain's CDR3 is CASSQDSAGHSPLHF. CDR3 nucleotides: TGCGCCAGCAGCCAAGACTCGGCAGGTCATTCACCCCTCCACTTT.

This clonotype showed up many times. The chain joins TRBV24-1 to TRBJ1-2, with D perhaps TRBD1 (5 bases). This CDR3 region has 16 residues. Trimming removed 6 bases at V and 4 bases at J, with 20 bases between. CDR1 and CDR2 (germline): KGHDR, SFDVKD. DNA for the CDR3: TGTGCCACCAGTTCGCTTGAGTCGGGGGGTACCTATGGCTACACCTTC. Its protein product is CATSSLESGGTYGYTF.

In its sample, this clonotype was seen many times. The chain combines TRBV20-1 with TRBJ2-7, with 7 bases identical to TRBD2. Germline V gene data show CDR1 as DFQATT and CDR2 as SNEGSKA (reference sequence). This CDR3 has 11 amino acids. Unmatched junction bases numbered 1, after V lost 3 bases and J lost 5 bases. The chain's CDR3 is CSASTSDEQYF. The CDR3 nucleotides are TGCAGTGCTAGCACTAGCGACGAGCAGTACTTC.

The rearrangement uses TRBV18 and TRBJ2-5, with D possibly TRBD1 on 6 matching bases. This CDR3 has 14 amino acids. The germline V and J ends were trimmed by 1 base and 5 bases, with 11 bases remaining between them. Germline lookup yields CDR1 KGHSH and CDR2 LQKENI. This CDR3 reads CASSPRAGDETQYF. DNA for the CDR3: TGTGCCAGCTCACCACGGGCAGGGGACGAGACCCAGTACTTC.

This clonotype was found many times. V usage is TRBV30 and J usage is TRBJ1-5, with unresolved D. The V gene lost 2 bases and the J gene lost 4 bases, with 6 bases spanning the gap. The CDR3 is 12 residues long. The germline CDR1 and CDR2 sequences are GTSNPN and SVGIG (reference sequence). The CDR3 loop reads CAWSMGNQPQHF. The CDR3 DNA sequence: TGTGCCTGGAGTATGGGGAATCAGCCCCAGCATTTT.

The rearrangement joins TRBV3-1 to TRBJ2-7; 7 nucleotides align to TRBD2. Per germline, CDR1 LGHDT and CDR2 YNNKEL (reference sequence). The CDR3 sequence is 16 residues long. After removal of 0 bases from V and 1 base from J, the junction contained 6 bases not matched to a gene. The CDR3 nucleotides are TGTGCCAGCAGCCAAGAAGCATATAGCGGGTCCTACGAGCAGTACTTC. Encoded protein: CASSQEAYSGSYEQYF.

The CDR3 DNA reads as TGTGCCATCAACCCACACCAGGCCCTCTATGGCTACACCTTC. Amino acids: CAINPHQALYGYTF. This chain links TRBV10-3 with TRBJ1-2; D is unclear. Trimming cost V 7 bases and J 4 bases, with 16 bases left between them. This CDR3 has 14 residues. Germline V gene lookup returns CDR1 ENHRY and CDR2 SYGVKD.

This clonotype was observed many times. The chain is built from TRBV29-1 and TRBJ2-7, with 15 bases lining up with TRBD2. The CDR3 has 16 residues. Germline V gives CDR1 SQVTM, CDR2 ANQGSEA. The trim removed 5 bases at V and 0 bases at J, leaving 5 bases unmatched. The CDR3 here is CSVYGTSGGSSYEQYF. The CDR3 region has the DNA TGCAGCGTTTATGGGACTAGCGGGGGGTCCTCCTACGAGCAGTACTTC.

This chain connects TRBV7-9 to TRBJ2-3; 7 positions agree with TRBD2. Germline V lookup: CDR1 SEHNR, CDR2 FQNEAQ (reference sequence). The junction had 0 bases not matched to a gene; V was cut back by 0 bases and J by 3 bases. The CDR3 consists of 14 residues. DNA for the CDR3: TGTGCCAGCAGCTTAGCGCGGGAGACAGATACGCAGTATTTT. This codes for CASSLARETDTQYF.

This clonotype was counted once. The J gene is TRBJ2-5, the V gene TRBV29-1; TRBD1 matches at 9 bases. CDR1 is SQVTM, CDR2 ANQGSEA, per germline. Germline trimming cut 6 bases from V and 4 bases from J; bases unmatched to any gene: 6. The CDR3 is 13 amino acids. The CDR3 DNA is TGCAGCGTAATACAGGGGGCGAGAGAGACCCAGTACTTC. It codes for CSVIQGARETQYF.

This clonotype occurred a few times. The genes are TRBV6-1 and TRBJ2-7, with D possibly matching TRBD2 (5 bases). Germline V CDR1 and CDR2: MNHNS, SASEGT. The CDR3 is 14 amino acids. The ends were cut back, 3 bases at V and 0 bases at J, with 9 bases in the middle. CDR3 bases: TGTGCCAGCAGTGACCTGGAGGCCTCCTACGAGCAGTACTTC. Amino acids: CASSDLEASYEQYF.